This entry lists 30 T cell receptor beta chains sequenced from one sample in a study of vaccination effects on CD4 cells after COVID-19. Expansion with viral peptide pools was applied to antigen-specific CD4+ T cells by the ViraFEST assay prior to sequencing. Having been cultured for roughly 9 days, the cells underwent CD4+ T cell isolation. Nobody among the vaccine recipients had prior SARS-CoV-2 infection (nucleocapsid antibodies were negative). The protocol was immunoSEQ multiplex PCR, while the TCRdb copy is restricted to in-frame clones and leaves out a portion. The top ten clones hold over 4% of a sample with 71,000 or so clones, 65% to 85% of them seen once. These receptors' targets are unknown. The sample here was CD4+ T cells from PBMCs cultured with HCoV-OC43 spike peptides, taken before COVID-19 vaccination. Subset noted: HCoV-OC43 spike overlapping peptide pool stimulation. The receptors were sampled from a human donor who received a COVID-19 vaccine.

The V and J genes are TRBV5-1 and TRBJ2-3; 8 bases fit TRBD1. This CDR3 is built from 16 residues. Germline V gene lookup returns CDR1 SGHRS and CDR2 YFSETQ. The trim removed 4 bases at V and 1 base at J, leaving 8 bases unmatched. CDR3 residues: CASSPQGAHGTDTQYF. CDR3 sequence (DNA): TGCGCCAGCAGCCCTCAGGGGGCGCACGGCACAGATACGCAGTATTTT.

The rearrangement uses TRBV7-2 and TRBJ1-4; D call uncertain. CDR3 length equals 12 residues. The germline V gene encodes CDR1 SGHTA and CDR2 FQGNSA. With 6 bases removed from V and 7 bases from J, the gap between germline ends came to 9 bases. CDR3 region: CASRTPGEKLFF. For the CDR3, the DNA is TGTGCCAGCAGAACCCCCGGTGAAAAACTGTTTTTT.

The genes are TRBV6-5 and TRBJ1-5; D not resolved. Trimming cost V 5 bases and J 1 base, with 9 bases left between them. The germline CDR1 and CDR2 sequences are MNHEY and SVGAGI. The CDR3 length is 14 residues. The CDR3 is CASSTGRSNQPQHF. Written as DNA, the CDR3 is TGTGCCAGCAGTACGGGTAGGAGCAATCAGCCCCAGCATTTT.

The gene calls are TRBV21-1 and TRBJ2-5; TRBD1, as called in the table, went unchecked against the DNA. TRBV21-1 is a known pseudogene. This CDR3 region has 16 residues. In nucleotides, the CDR3 is TGTGCCAGCAGCAAAGAGGACAGGGAACACCAAGAGACCCAGTACTTC. Residues: CASSKEDREHQETQYF.

CDR3 sequence: CASSVDRWDTEAFF. The DNA of the CDR3 is TGTGCCAGCAGCGTCGACAGGTGGGACACTGAAGCTTTCTTT. The rearrangement links TRBV9 to TRBJ1-1, with D possibly being TRBD1 (6 bases). The CDR3 contains 14 residues. Germline lookup yields CDR1 SGDLS and CDR2 YYNGEE. Deletions cut 2 bases from V and 3 bases from J, with 11 bases between.

The chain uses TRBV27 and TRBJ2-7, with 9 bases fitting TRBD1. The CDR3 loop spans 13 amino acids. Germline loops: CDR1 MNHEY, CDR2 SMNVEV (reference sequence). V shed 5 bases, J shed 9 bases, and the junction held 8 bases outside the gene matches. The CDR3 here is CASSPGQGLRQYV. CDR3 DNA: TGTGCCAGCAGTCCGGGACAGGGTTTAAGGCAGTACGTC.

This clone was picked up a small number of times. The chain couples TRBV6-2 or TRBV6-3 to TRBJ1-1; possibly TRBD1 for D (6 bases). The germline V gene has CDR1 MNHEY and CDR2 SVGEGT. The CDR3 spans 15 residues. Trimming removed 6 bases at V and 3 bases at J, with 17 bases between. The CDR3 DNA reads TGTGCCAGCAGCAACACCGGGACAATACACACTGAAGCTTTCTTT. Residues: CASSNTGTIHTEAFF.

The chain combines TRBV30 with TRBJ1-2; 12 positions agree with TRBD1. Germline CDR1 is GTSNPN and CDR2 is SVGIG (reference sequence). The V and J ends lost 3 bases and 5 bases, in that order; junction bases with no gene match: 1. The CDR3 contains 13 residues. Here the CDR3 reads CAWRGQGAYGYTF. CDR3 bases: TGTGCCTGGAGGGGACAGGGGGCGTATGGCTACACCTTC.

The sample holds a few counts of this clone. The CDR3 loop reads CASSPTDVLTDTQYF. The CDR3 coding sequence is TGCGCCAGCAGCCCGACAGATGTCCTCACAGATACGCAGTATTTT. The J gene is TRBJ2-3, the V gene TRBV5-1; perhaps TRBD1 as D (5 bases). This CDR3 has 15 amino acids. Germline V gene sequence: CDR1 SGHRS, CDR2 YFSETQ. V was trimmed by 4 bases and J by 2 bases, leaving 14 bases between them.

The genes are TRBV6-5 and TRBJ2-1; maybe TRBD1 (7 bases). The V end lost 10 bases, the J end lost 0 bases, and 13 bases lay between the germline ends. Per the germline V gene, CDR1 is MNHEY and CDR2 is SVGAGI. This CDR3 region has 14 residues. CDR3 coding DNA: TGTGCCATCGGGGGACAGAACTCCTACAATGAGCAGTTCTTC. Protein: CAIGGQNSYNEQFF.

The rearrangement links TRBV5-1 to TRBJ2-1, with a tentative D call TRBD2 (6 bases). The V gene's germline CDR1 is SGHRS and CDR2 YFSETQ. CDR3 length: 14 amino acids. Trimming removed 1 base from V and 5 bases from J, with 10 bases in between. CDR3 nucleotide sequence: TGCGCCAGCAGCTTGTTGCTAGCGCACAATGAGCAGTTCTTC. It yields the protein CASSLLLAHNEQFF.

On this clone itself: The junction departs from germline at one end; a sequencing error may be responsible. The chain links TRBV3-1 (or the pseudogene TRBV3-2) to TRBJ1-2; TRBD1 matches 9 bases. Germline V gives CDR1 LGHDT, CDR2 YNNKEL (reference sequence). The CDR3 length is 15 residues. DNA for the CDR3: TGTGCCAGCAGACAAGGGGGAGGACAGGGGAGGGGCTACACCTTC. Protein: CASRQGGGQGRGYTF.

This sequence joins TRBV6-2 or TRBV6-3 and TRBJ1-2; the D is unclear. This CDR3 comprises 13 residues. Trimming removed 5 bases at V and 5 bases at J, with 12 bases between. Germline V lookup: CDR1 MNHEY, CDR2 SVGEGT. As DNA, the CDR3 is TGTGCCAGCAGTAGACCGGGTCAATATGGCTACACCTTC. Translation: CASSRPGQYGYTF.

This clone was seen more than once but under ten times. The chain employs TRBV18 and TRBJ1-2; weak D call: TRBD1 (5 bases). V lost 2 bases and J 2 bases, leaving 15 bases between the germline ends. The CDR3 is 16 residues long. CDR1 KGHSH and CDR2 LQKENI come from the germline V gene. The CDR3: CASSPTPGAGNYGYTF. In nucleotides, the CDR3 is TGTGCCAGCTCACCAACCCCCGGGGCCGGCAACTATGGCTACACCTTC.

The J gene is TRBJ1-2, the V gene TRBV6-4; TRBD1 is a possible D gene (6 bases). The ends were cut back, 4 bases at V and 1 base at J, with 13 bases in the middle. The CDR3 sequence is 15 residues long. Germline CDR1 MRHNA, CDR2 SNTAGT. The CDR3 loop is CASSAGGPGNYGYTF. In DNA, the CDR3 is TGTGCCAGCAGTGCTGGGGGGCCGGGTAACTATGGCTACACCTTC.

The chain recombines TRBV12-3 or TRBV12-4 with TRBJ2-7; 7 bases match TRBD1. CDR3 length equals 12 residues. V trimming: 5 bases; J trimming: 11 bases; junction bases outside the gene matches: 9. This CDR3 reads CASSRDRSLKYV. The CDR3 DNA is TGTGCCAGCAGTCGGGACAGATCTTTGAAGTACGTC.

The chain has TRBV6-6 and TRBJ1-1; a possible D gene is TRBD1 (5 bases). CDR1 MNHNY and CDR2 SVGAGI come from the germline V gene (reference sequence). Trimming removed 4 bases from V and 13 bases from J, with 16 bases in between. The CDR3 length is 12 residues. CDR3: CASSSLRGGDFF. CDR3 DNA: TGTGCCAGCAGTTCCCTCCGGGGGGGAGATTTCTTT.

The chain combines TRBV3-1 (or the pseudogene TRBV3-2) with TRBJ1-3; D not resolved. Germline loops: CDR1 LGHDT, CDR2 YNNKEL (reference sequence). V lost 0 bases, J lost 4 bases, and 13 bases lay in between. This CDR3 has 16 residues. DNA of the CDR3: TGTGCCAGCAGCCAAGATAGAACGGCATGGGGAAACACCATATATTTT. As protein: CASSQDRTAWGNTIYF.

The V gene is TRBV5-4, the J gene TRBJ2-7, with D uncertain. The CDR3 length is 13 residues. From germline, CDR1 is SGHNT and CDR2 YYREEE (reference sequence). The V end was cut by 0 bases, the J end by 1 base, with 5 bases between. CDR3 DNA sequence: TGTGCCAGCAGCTTGGACGGTTCCTACGAGCAGTACGTC. Its protein is CASSLDGSYEQYV.

The chain combines TRBV25-1 with TRBJ1-1, with D perhaps matching TRBD1 (6 bases). V lost 2 bases to trimming and J lost 3 bases, with 16 bases between them. The CDR3 loop spans 16 amino acids. CDR1 and CDR2 from the germline V gene are MGHDK and SYGVNS. CDR3 sequence: CASSETRQGYYTEAFF. As DNA, the CDR3 is TGTGCCAGCAGTGAAACAAGGCAGGGGTATTACACTGAAGCTTTCTTT.

This rearrangement joins TRBV2 to TRBJ1-4; 7 bases are a match to TRBD1. CDR1 is SNHLY, CDR2 FYNNEI, per germline. J lost 8 bases, V lost 3 bases, and 6 bases had no gene match. The CDR3 covers 14 residues. The CDR3 region has the DNA TGTGCCAGCAGTGATCCGAGGGGGCGGGAAAAACTGTTTTTT. Translated, it gives CASSDPRGREKLFF.

This chain joins TRBV29-1 and TRBJ2-5, with D possibly being TRBD1 or TRBD2 (6 bases each). The germline V gene encodes CDR1 SQVTM and CDR2 ANQGSEA. V was trimmed by 8 bases and J by 1 base, leaving 14 bases between them. The CDR3 consists of 13 residues. CDR3 amino acids: CSSQWGAQETQYF. The DNA of the CDR3 is TGCAGCTCCCAATGGGGGGCCCAAGAGACCCAGTACTTC.

The V and J genes are TRBV2 and TRBJ1-5, with D hard to call. V shed 8 bases and J shed 4 bases, with 9 bases lying between them. The CDR3 totals 12 residues. Per germline, CDR1 SNHLY and CDR2 FYNNEI. The CDR3 DNA reads as TGTGCCAGCTCGACGGGGAATCAGCCCCAGCATTTT. Protein product: CASSTGNQPQHF.

This chain joins TRBV6-1 and TRBJ2-5; D is unresolved. With 2 bases removed from V and 4 bases from J, the gap between germline ends came to 14 bases. This CDR3 is 15 amino acids long. Germline V gives CDR1 MNHNS, CDR2 SASEGT. This CDR3 is CASSESGRVRETQYF. CDR3 coding DNA: TGTGCCAGCAGTGAATCAGGAAGGGTGCGAGAGACCCAGTACTTC.

The rearrangement links TRBV18 to TRBJ2-5, with TRBD2 matching over 8 bases. The length of the CDR3 is 17 residues. V trimming: 4 bases; J trimming: 0 bases; junction bases outside the gene matches: 10. The germline CDR1 and CDR2 sequences are KGHSH and LQKENI. The CDR3 nucleotides are TGTGCCAGCTCACGCAGATTCTCGACTAGCGACCAAGAGACCCAGTACTTC. This gives the protein CASSRRFSTSDQETQYF.

This clone was recorded a few times. This chain links TRBV5-1 with TRBJ2-4; D is ambiguous. The V and J ends lost 0 bases and 0 bases respectively, with 10 bases between them. Germline V lookup: CDR1 SGHRS, CDR2 YFSETQ. The CDR3 covers 16 residues. CDR3 nucleotide sequence: TGCGCCAGCAGCTTGGAGCCAGGTCGAGCCAAAAACATTCAGTACTTC. Residues: CASSLEPGRAKNIQYF.

The V gene is TRBV5-1, the J gene TRBJ1-2, with D maybe TRBD1 (5 bases). V was cut by 4 bases and J by 0 bases, with 7 bases left in between. Per germline, CDR1 SGHRS and CDR2 YFSETQ. This CDR3 comprises 13 residues. In nucleotides, the CDR3 is TGCGCCAGCAGCCAGACAGCTAACTATGGCTACACCTTC. Protein: CASSQTANYGYTF.

This clone was recorded once. The J gene is TRBJ1-5, the V gene TRBV5-1; the D gene is possibly TRBD1 (5 bases). CDR3 length equals 15 residues. Germline-derived CDR1 and CDR2 are SGHRS and YFSETQ. V lost 0 bases, J lost 1 base, and 8 bases lay in between. The CDR3 here is CASSLEGQSNQPQHF. Written as DNA, the CDR3 is TGCGCCAGCAGCTTGGAGGGGCAGAGCAATCAGCCCCAGCATTTT.

The rearrangement links TRBV28 to TRBJ1-2, with 9 bases lining up with TRBD1. Trimming at V came to 6 bases and at J to 8 bases, leaving 7 bases not matched to a gene. Germline V gives CDR1 MDHEN, CDR2 SYDVKM. The CDR3 consists of 13 residues. CDR3 nucleotide sequence: TGTGCCAGCAGATCTACAGGGGGCCGGGGCTACACCTTC. Translated, it gives CASRSTGGRGYTF.

This chain links TRBV25-1 with TRBJ1-2; TRBD1 might be the D (5 bases). Trimming removed 1 base from V and 2 bases from J, with 8 bases in between. The germline CDR1 and CDR2 sequences are MGHDK and SYGVNS. CDR3 length: 14 residues. DNA for the CDR3: TGTGCCAGCAGTGAATTTGGGGGAAACTATGGCTACACCTTC. Translating gives CASSEFGGNYGYTF.